This TCR beta chain was found in a study of control samples from healthy donors and cancer patients. TCRdb keeps only in-frame clones here, not all; method: immunoSEQ multiplex PCR. The profile shows about 150,000 clones, roughly 92% of them singletons. Germline values: CDR1 SGHDN, CDR2 FVKESK. CDR3 size: 15 residues. Between the trimmed V and J ends, which lost 4 bases and 10 bases, there was a span of 17 bases. The chain is built from TRBV14 and TRBJ1-6, with D perhaps TRBD1 (5 bases). The receptor comes from a man in his fifties in good health. The sequenced sample was blood. CDR3 coding DNA: TGTGCCAGCAGCCTATCCCTGGACATCCTCTCACCCCTCCACTTT. Its translation: CASSLSLDILSPLHF.